This T cell receptor beta chain was sequenced for a study of cytomegalovirus exposure and HLA in healthy donors. Overall study results and limits: Another analysis was done later, and it associated around 15,000 TCR beta sequences with HLA alleles at 0.05 false discovery rate. Serostatus for CMV was the only available immune exposure information.

This clone turned up a few times. Its cognate antigen is unknown. In nominal health when sampled, donors likely had unrecorded immune exposures nonetheless. The primer mix had 60 Vbeta and 13 Jbeta primers. The assay was immunoSEQ multiplex PCR, and TCRdb's table has in-frame clones only and misses some. The table shows approximately 160,000 clones, with approximately 73% occurring only once. Looked up from germline, CDR1 is SGHNT and CDR2 is YYREEE (reference sequence). V shed 0 bases and J shed 2 bases, with 14 bases lying between them. The length of the CDR3 is 16 residues. The chain joins TRBV5-4 to TRBJ1-2, with D perhaps matching TRBD1 (5 bases). Sequencing was performed on PBMCs. The sequence was obtained from a man over 45 in good health and CMV-seronegative. CDR3 nucleotides: TGTGCCAGCAGCTTGGGACAGCGCCTGGTCAACTATGGCTACACCTTC. Its protein is CASSLGQRLVNYGYTF.